The rows below give T cell receptor beta chains drawn from one sample of a study of vaccination and CD4 T cells after COVID-19. These receptors lack a known antigen. One entry per CDR3 protein, called by TCRdb with MiXCR from the PCR reads. The sample has some 11,000 distinct CDR3 sequences, around 23% seen once. The source was CD4+ T cells from blood, cultured in vitro, collected after SARS-CoV-2 vaccination. The source is a human donor who had recovered from COVID-19. Both conserved end residues are part of each CDR3. A D gene is named only where the DNA matches it firmly. For some rows the clone size is stated as once, few or many, or as a class when expanded; others skip it.

J gene,D gene,V gene,clone size,CDR3 DNA,CDR3 protein
TRBJ2-5,NA,TRBV7-9,medium-sized,TGTGCCAGCAGGCCTGGACAGAGCCAAGAGACCCAGTACTTC,CASRPGQSQETQYF
TRBJ2-2,NA,TRBV4-3,NA,TGCGCCAGCAGCCAAGAAGCACAGACCGGGGAGCTGTTTTTT,CASSQEAQTGELFF
TRBJ1-6,NA,TRBV11-3,NA,TGTGCCAGCAGCTTAGGCGTCTCGGGTTCACCCCTCCACTTT,CASSLGVSGSPLHF
TRBJ1-1,TRBD1,TRBV28,few,TGTGCCAGCAGTTTACGATGGACAGGGGAAACTGAAGCTTTCTTT,CASSLRWTGETEAFF
TRBJ2-5,NA,TRBV19,NA,TGTGCCAGTAGTATTATGGGACTGGGACAAGAGACCCAGTACTTC,CASSIMGLGQETQYF
TRBJ2-7,TRBD2,TRBV28,few,TGTGCCAGCAGTTTGCGGGGGTTTTACGAGCAGTACTTC,CASSLRGFYEQYF
TRBJ1-5,TRBD1,TRBV7-8,NA,TGTGCCAGCAGCTTCGGGACAGGGGATCAGCCCCAGCATTTT,CASSFGTGDQPQHF
TRBJ1-2,TRBD1,TRBV5-4,NA,TGTGCCAGCAGCTCCGAGGGCAGGGGGCAAAGCTATGGCTACACCTTC,CASSSEGRGQSYGYTF
TRBJ1-2,NA,TRBV7-9,NA,TGTGCCAGCAGCTTAGCAGGCGGCTTAGCTAACTATGGCTACACCTTC,CASSLAGGLANYGYTF
TRBJ1-1,NA,TRBV7-6,few,TGTGCCAGCAGCTTAGTGCAGGACACTGAAGCTTTCTTT,CASSLVQDTEAFF
TRBJ2-5,NA,TRBV4-2,few,TGTGCCAGCAGCCAAGATATCGGGTTTGCAGAGACCCAGTACTTC,CASSQDIGFAETQYF
TRBJ1-5,NA,TRBV7-9,medium-sized,TGTGCCAGCAGCCCACTCCAGGGTCAGCCCCAGCATTTT,CASSPLQGQPQHF
TRBJ2-3,TRBD2,TRBV7-9,NA,TGTGCCAGAGGAGCGGGAGTGGGCACAGATACGCAGTATTTT,CARGAGVGTDTQYF
TRBJ1-6,TRBD1,TRBV2,NA,TGTGCCAGCAGAATAAGGGGGCGTCAGTCACCCCTCCACTTT,CASRIRGRQSPLHF
TRBJ2-3,NA,TRBV29-1,NA,TGCAGCGTGGGCCCAACGACAGGAGATACGCAGTATTTT,CSVGPTTGDTQYF
TRBJ1-1,NA,TRBV7-9,few,TGTGCCAGCAGCTTCGAAGGGACTGAAGCTTTCTTT,CASSFEGTEAFF
TRBJ2-7,TRBD2,TRBV6-1,NA,TGTGCCACTGAGGGGCTAGCGGGATTCTACGAGCAGTACTTC,CATEGLAGFYEQYF
TRBJ2-5,NA,TRBV24-1,medium-sized,TGTGCCACCAGTGATCCCCTCCAGAGCCAAGAGACCCAGTACTTC,CATSDPLQSQETQYF
TRBJ2-7,NA,TRBV27,NA,TGTGCCAGCAGTTCCTGCAGGGGCAAGCAGTACTTC,CASSSCRGKQYF
TRBJ2-5,TRBD2,TRBV4-2,NA,TGTGCCAGCAGCCAGGGCAAGGGACTAGCGGGAGGAAAAGAGACCCAGTACTTC,CASSQGKGLAGGKETQYF
TRBJ2-5,NA,TRBV2,NA,TGTGCCAGCAATCGGGACACCGGCCAAGAGACCCAGTACTTC,CASNRDTGQETQYF
TRBJ2-5,NA,TRBV20-1,medium-sized,TGCAGTGCTAGGGAAGGGGGGGAGACCCAGTACTTC,CSAREGGETQYF
TRBJ1-2,NA,TRBV27,NA,TGTGCCAGCAGTTTCACGGGCGGGCCGTCCTATGGCTACACCTTC,CASSFTGGPSYGYTF
TRBJ2-3,TRBD2,TRBV20-1,few,TGCAGTGCTCGGATTAGCGGGGGGCCGACAGATACGCAGTATTTT,CSARISGGPTDTQYF
TRBJ1-1,NA,TRBV7-9,NA,TGTGCCAGCAGCCGGACGCCTGGGTCTGAAGCTTTCTTT,CASSRTPGSEAFF
TRBJ1-5,NA,TRBV7-2,medium-sized,TGTGCCAGCAGCTACAGGGCCCAACAGCCCCAGCATTTT,CASSYRAQQPQHF
TRBJ2-3,NA,TRBV27,few,TGTGCCAGCAGCGTACTGAGCACAGATACGCAGTATTTT,CASSVLSTDTQYF
TRBJ2-3,NA,TRBV4-2,NA,TGTGCCAGCAGCCAAGAAATAGATACGCAGTATTTT,CASSQEIDTQYF
TRBJ2-7,NA,TRBV28,NA,TGTGCCAGCAGAGGACTTAGTTACGAGCAGTACTTC,CASRGLSYEQYF
TRBJ2-5,NA,TRBV6-1,NA,TGTGCCAGCAGTGACCCCAGGGGACGGGAGACCCAGTACTTC,CASSDPRGRETQYF
TRBJ2-5,NA,TRBV19,few,TGTGCCAGTAGTATAAGGGGCCAAGAGACCCAGTACTTC,CASSIRGQETQYF
TRBJ2-1,NA,TRBV10-1,once,TGCGCCAGCAGCGTGGGGGGTTCCTACAATGAGCAGTTCTTC,CASSVGGSYNEQFF
TRBJ2-1,NA,TRBV25-1,NA,TGTGCCAGCAGTGAATATAATAGGGAGGTGTTCTTC,CASSEYNREVFF
TRBJ2-1,NA,TRBV27,NA,TGTGCCAGCAGTTTTGGTAATGAGCAGTTCTTC,CASSFGNEQFF
TRBJ2-7,TRBD2,TRBV20-1,NA,TGCAGTGCTAGGTCGCGGGAGAACCCTTACGAGCAGTACTTC,CSARSRENPYEQYF
TRBJ2-7,NA,TRBV7-9,NA,TGTGCCAGCAGCTTAGGGACGGCTACCTACGAGCAGTACTTC,CASSLGTATYEQYF
TRBJ1-2,NA,TRBV28,NA,TGTGCCAGCAGTTTAAAGCCACCCTATGGCTACACCTTC,CASSLKPPYGYTF
TRBJ1-2,NA,TRBV28,few,TGTGCCAGCAGTTTACAGGGGCTCTATGGCTACACCTTC,CASSLQGLYGYTF
TRBJ2-7,TRBD1,TRBV28,NA,TGTGCCAGCAGTACACAGAACAGGGGCAGGAACGAGCAGTACTTC,CASSTQNRGRNEQYF
TRBJ2-3,TRBD2,TRBV10-3,NA,TGTGCCACCGGGACTAGCGGGACCACAGATACGCAGTATTTT,CATGTSGTTDTQYF
TRBJ2-3,TRBD1,TRBV6-1,few,TGTGCCAGCGCAGCCGGGACAGGGGGTAAAGATACGCAGTATTTT,CASAAGTGGKDTQYF
TRBJ2-1,NA,TRBV20-1,NA,TGCAGTGCTAGGAGGACCCGTCTATCTAGTAATGAGCAGTTCTTC,CSARRTRLSSNEQFF
TRBJ2-1,TRBD1,TRBV24-1,NA,TGTGCCACCAGTGATTCCCCGACAGGGGACTACAATGAGCAGTTCTTC,CATSDSPTGDYNEQFF
TRBJ1-2,TRBD1,TRBV6-1,few,TGTGCCAGCACCTTAATAGACAGGGTTGGCTACACCTTC,CASTLIDRVGYTF
TRBJ1-1,TRBD1,TRBV10-1,NA,TGCGCCACCGCGACGACGACAGGGATTACTGAAGCTTTCTTT,CATATTTGITEAFF